This T cell receptor beta chain was documented in a study of control samples from healthy donors and cancer patients. The repertoire was sequenced with immunoSEQ multiplex PCR; TCRdb's copy has only in-frame clones and lacks some. Seen here are about 85,000 clones, 85% to 90% observed once, and the top ten hold approximately 7.6%. This clonotype was sampled from a woman in her sixties or seventies in good health. Sequencing was carried out using blood.

CDR3 in amino acids: CASSETGQGGEAFF. The CDR3 region has the DNA TGCGCCAGCAGTGAGACGGGGCAGGGCGGTGAAGCTTTCTTT. The rearrangement joins TRBV10-1 to TRBJ1-1, with TRBD1 as a possible D gene (5 bases). The germline gives CDR1 WNHNN, CDR2 SYGVQD (reference sequence). Trimming took off 2 bases at V and 7 bases at J, with 14 bases between the two ends. The CDR3 length is 14 residues.